These 21 T cell receptor beta chains share one sample of origin, sequenced in a study of sequential checkpoint blockade in melanoma. Here immunoSEQ multiplex PCR was the method, and the copy in TCRdb shows in-frame clones only, minus some. The sample holds 6,000 to 6,500 clones, 53% seen once. Treatment in this sample: randomized to nivolumab then ipilimumab (arm A) or the reverse (arm B). Specimen: CD8+ T cells sorted from blood (inferred from file names), collected from a patient given nivolumab and ipilimumab in sequence. Receptor source: a human donor with melanoma.

J is TRBJ2-3 and V is TRBV10-3, with TRBD1 as a possible D gene (6 bases). Trimming took off 7 bases at V and 0 bases at J, with 17 bases between the two ends. The CDR3 runs to 16 residues. Germline CDR1 is ENHRY and CDR2 is SYGVKD. CDR3 amino acids: CAITTDSLSSTDTQYF. The CDR3 DNA reads TGTGCCATCACCACGGACAGCCTCTCTAGCACAGATACGCAGTATTTT.

The chain uses TRBV27 and TRBJ2-7, with a tentative D call TRBD1 (6 bases). Germline V lookup: CDR1 MNHEY, CDR2 SMNVEV (reference sequence). V was shortened by 5 bases and J by 6 bases, with 14 bases between the two germline ends. The CDR3 contains 13 residues. In nucleotides, the CDR3 is TGTGCCAGCAGTCTAGGCAGGGGTTCCGAGCAGTACTTC. Translating gives CASSLGRGSEQYF.

Only one count was recorded for this clone. The genes are TRBV2 and TRBJ2-3, with 11 positions matching TRBD2. With V trimmed by 3 bases and J by 0 bases, 5 bases remained unmatched. The V gene's germline CDR1 is SNHLY and CDR2 FYNNEI. This CDR3 spans 17 amino acids. This CDR3 reads CASSDTSGGVSTDTQYF. CDR3 coding DNA: TGTGCCAGCAGTGATACTAGCGGGGGTGTTAGCACAGATACGCAGTATTTT.

This chain uses TRBV9 with TRBJ2-6; 11 nucleotides align to TRBD1. The germline gives CDR1 SGDLS, CDR2 YYNGEE. This CDR3 spans 17 amino acids. V was clipped by 2 bases and J by 3 bases; unmatched bases: 4. This CDR3 is CASSVGQGAYGANVLTF. In nucleotides, the CDR3 is TGTGCCAGCAGCGTTGGACAGGGGGCGTATGGGGCCAACGTCCTGACTTTC.

The genes are TRBV19 and TRBJ2-1; 9 bases align to TRBD2. From germline, CDR1 is LNHDA and CDR2 SQIVND (reference sequence). The V and J ends lost 7 bases and 8 bases, in that order; junction bases with no gene match: 9. This CDR3 comprises 14 residues. CDR3 coding DNA: TGTGCCAGTATGTCTAGCGGGATGGTGGATGAGCAGTTCTTC. Its protein is CASMSSGMVDEQFF.

J is TRBJ1-6 and V is TRBV4-1; the D is unclear. V was trimmed by 1 base and J by 13 bases, leaving 17 bases between them. CDR3 length: 15 amino acids. Germline V CDR1 and CDR2: MGHRA, YSYEKL. CDR3: CASSQVAGGLQPLHF. The CDR3, as DNA: TGCGCCAGCAGCCAAGTAGCAGGAGGCCTACAGCCCCTCCACTTT.

This clone has only a few counts. This chain joins TRBV9 and TRBJ2-7; no firm D call. There are 14 residues in the CDR3. Trimming took off 0 bases at V and 2 bases at J, with 9 bases between the two ends. Germline-derived CDR1 and CDR2 are SGDLS and YYNGEE. The CDR3 reads CASSVVPSPYEQYF. CDR3 DNA sequence: TGTGCCAGCAGCGTAGTCCCGAGCCCCTACGAGCAGTACTTC.

This clone has just a few counts. The rearrangement joins TRBV7-6 to TRBJ1-1, with unresolved D. The CDR3 length is 14 residues. V dropped 5 bases and J dropped 3 bases, with 13 bases sitting between them. CDR1 is SGHVS, CDR2 FNYEAQ, per germline. The CDR3 protein is CASSLRGEDTEAFF. The CDR3 DNA follows: TGTGCCAGCAGCCTCCGTGGGGAGGACACTGAAGCTTTCTTT.

This clone has a handful of counts. V usage is TRBV5-6 and J usage is TRBJ2-5; D perhaps matches TRBD2 (6 bases). From germline, CDR1 is SGHDT and CDR2 YYEEEE. V gave up 4 bases and J gave up 7 bases, with 14 bases separating them. This CDR3 has 13 amino acids. The CDR3 sequence: CASSLTRSRTQYF. The CDR3 region has the DNA TGTGCCAGCAGCCTGACTAGATCTAGGACCCAGTACTTC.

This clone was seen more than once but under ten times. The J gene is TRBJ2-7, the V gene TRBV7-8, with a possible D match to TRBD1 (5 bases). Per the germline V gene, CDR1 is SGHVS and CDR2 is FQNEAQ. This CDR3 has 12 residues. Trimming took 5 bases from V and 3 from J, leaving 8 bases between them. The CDR3 here is CASSPGIYEQYF. CDR3 nucleotides: TGTGCCAGCAGCCCAGGGATCTACGAGCAGTACTTC.

The V call is TRBV6-6, the J call TRBJ2-5; 12 positions match TRBD1. CDR1 and CDR2 (germline): MNHNY, SVGAGI (reference sequence). Trimming cost V 8 bases and J 6 bases; bases outside gene matches: 10. The CDR3 extends over 15 amino acids. CDR3 sequence (DNA): TGTGCCAGCGGTCCCGGGACAGGGGGCAGAAAGACCCAGTACTTC. It is translated as CASGPGTGGRKTQYF.

This clone was recorded a few times. Other DNA sequences in the same sample also yield this CDR3. The gene calls are TRBV9 and TRBJ2-7, with 11 bases identical to TRBD1. The CDR3 totals 15 residues. The germline CDR1 and CDR2 sequences are SGDLS and YYNGEE. The trim removed 3 bases at V and 3 bases at J, leaving 5 bases unmatched. In nucleotides, the CDR3 is TGTGCCAGCAGCGCTAGGACAGGGGGCGGCTACGAGCAGTACTTC. It translates to CASSARTGGGYEQYF.

The rearrangement links TRBV28 to TRBJ2-5; a possible D gene is TRBD1 (6 bases). The J call may be mistaken, given a closer DNA end match to TRBJ2-7. The CDR3 contains 15 residues. Germline CDR1 MDHEN, CDR2 SYDVKM. CDR3 nucleotide sequence: TGTGCCAGCAGTTACCGGACAGATAGCTCCTACGAGCAGTACTTC. Its protein product is CASSYRTDSSYEQYF.

This clone was seen only a few times. For the CDR3, the DNA is TGTGCCAGCAGTTACAATAGCGGGTCTTACAATGAGCAGTTCTTC. This gives the protein CASSYNSGSYNEQFF. The chain couples TRBV6-9 to TRBJ2-1; TRBD2 matches at 7 bases. There are 15 residues in the CDR3. Looked up from germline, CDR1 is MNHGY and CDR2 is SVAAGI. J was trimmed by 4 bases and V by 3 bases; bases with no gene match: 6.

V gene TRBV25-1 combines with J gene TRBJ2-3, with D tentatively TRBD2 (6 bases). The germline V and J ends were trimmed by 0 bases and 4 bases, with 20 bases remaining between them. Germline loops: CDR1 MGHDK, CDR2 SYGVNS. This CDR3 region has 18 residues. The DNA of the CDR3 is TGTGCCAGCAGTGAATATTTTGTGTCTGGAGGGCCCGCAGATACGCAGTATTTT. It codes for CASSEYFVSGGPADTQYF.

This clone was seen more than once but under ten times. V is TRBV4-1 and J is TRBJ2-3, with D perhaps TRBD2 (5 bases). The CDR3 is 14 amino acids. Trimming cost V 2 bases and J 3 bases, with 9 bases left between them. Germline values: CDR1 MGHRA, CDR2 YSYEKL. The CDR3 loop is CASSQYTGTDTQYF. CDR3 DNA sequence: TGCGCCAGCAGCCAATACACGGGAACAGATACGCAGTATTTT.

The CDR3 DNA is TGTGCCAGCAGTTACTCGATCCTAGCGGTTTCCTACGAGCAGTACTTC. Translated, it gives CASSYSILAVSYEQYF. The rearrangement joins TRBV6-6 to TRBJ2-7, with 7 bases aligning to TRBD2. The junction had 6 bases not matched to a gene; V was cut back by 0 bases and J by 1 base. This CDR3 spans 16 amino acids. CDR1 is MNHNY, CDR2 SVGAGI, per germline (reference sequence).

This clone rates as medium-sized. The chain is built from TRBV18 and TRBJ1-2; tentatively, D is TRBD1 (6 bases). Germline CDR1 and CDR2: KGHSH and LQKENI. V dropped 7 bases and J dropped 4 bases, with 19 bases sitting between them. The CDR3 runs to 15 residues. The DNA for the CDR3 is TGTGCCAGCTGGCCGAGTTCCGGACAGATCTATGGCTACACCTTC. Its protein is CASWPSSGQIYGYTF.

This clone has just a few counts. The chain carries TRBV6-5 and TRBJ2-3; 11 bases are a match to TRBD2. There are 13 residues in the CDR3. V lost 7 bases and J lost 13; bases outside the gene matches: 10. Germline CDR1 MNHEY, CDR2 SVGAGI. CDR3 sequence: CASNLLAGVPKYF. CDR3 in DNA: TGTGCCAGCAACCTACTAGCGGGGGTCCCCAAGTATTTT.

This rearrangement joins TRBV23-1 to TRBJ2-1; weak D call: TRBD2 (6 bases). TRBV23-1 is an open reading frame, and its role is uncertain. V was pared by 0 bases and J by 5 bases, with 11 bases between. The length of the CDR3 is 15 residues. The CDR3 DNA is TGCGCCAGCAGTCAATCGGCCGCGGGGAACAATGAGCAGTTCTTC. Amino acid sequence: CASSQSAAGNNEQFF.

This clone was counted between two and nine times. V is TRBV5-1 and J is TRBJ2-1; TRBD2 matches 13 bases. This CDR3 region has 15 residues. Per the germline V gene, CDR1 is SGHRS and CDR2 is YFSETQ. J gave up 8 bases and V 6 bases, and 8 bases lay outside the gene matches. The chain's CDR3 is CASITSGGVQDEQFF. The CDR3 region has the DNA TGCGCCAGCATAACTAGCGGGGGGGTCCAGGATGAGCAGTTCTTC. Looking up the rest from reference TRBV5-1 and TRBJ2-1 gives the full variable domain: KAGVTQTPRYLIKTRGQQVTLSCSPISGHRSVSWYQQTPGQGLQFLFEYFSETQRNKGNFPGRFSGRQFSNSRSEMNVSTLELGDSALYLCASITSGGVQDEQFFGPGTRLTVL.